This T cell receptor beta chain is from a study of siplizumab effects on memory and regulatory T cells (dated by TCRdb to the late 2010s). As for the study more broadly: The study looked at the effect of siplizumab, an anti-CD2 antibody, on alloreactive T-cell subsets in allogeneic mixed lymphocyte reactions made from human PBMCs. Broad study findings and their caveats: Among mappable alloreactive CD4+ clones, an average Treg-derived fraction of over 60% was observed with siplizumab, compared with 25% to 30% in control reactions. No functional confirmation was obtained for the suppressive function of proliferating Tregs from siplizumab cultures. Siplizumab significantly lowered the cumulative frequency of alloreactive sequences that could be traced to unstimulated CD4+ memory T cells. For roughly 80-95% of proliferating CD4+ or CD8+ clones, no naive or memory phenotype could be assigned. Sequences below about 10^-5 frequency were poorly captured, so only a minor fraction of alloreactive clones could be mapped to unstimulated subsets. Unstimulated naive T cells appeared more diverse than memory T cells, and naive cells seemed to contribute substantially to the alloresponse.

Receptors were amplified or captured by the immunoSEQ multiplex PCR assay. Roughly 10^5 TCR templates per sample were assayed on the deep sequencing platform. Genomic DNA extracted from sorted T cells was used for TCRbeta CDR3 sequencing. Processing in the source paper ran as follows. Clonal analysis of TCRbeta CDR3 data was done in the R programming language. Alloreactive CD4+ and CD8+ clones were defined by comparing unstimulated samples with post-reaction CFSE-low samples. By matching sequences to the repertoires of sorted unstimulated Treg and non-Treg cells, each alloreactive CD4+ clone was assigned a regulatory or non-regulatory origin. As stored in TCRdb, this immuneACCESS dataset retains in-frame rearrangements with V and J assigned. A fraction of the clones does not appear; measured against another copy, unresolved V genes explain less than half of the discrepancy, and the remainder lacks a known reason. V and J calls and clone size follow that table, whereas D and trimming were derived from the DNA. This sample lists around 110,000 clones; roughly 94% were detected once. The top ten clonotypes cover about 1.8% of the sample.

Regarding this clone: Its antigen remains unidentified. It has no much larger one-base neighbor in the sample; base qualities were not kept.

Sorted unstimulated T cells, along with proliferating T cells recovered from mixed lymphocyte reactions, underwent TCRbeta CDR3 sequencing. Fresh whole blood from around 11 HLA-typed healthy donors was used to isolate PBMCs. Unstimulated CD4+ non-regulatory T cells were FACS-sorted to map the origin of alloreactive clones. This clonotype originated in a human donor in good health. The specimen sequenced was non-Treg CD4+ T cells sorted from blood. The intended sense of this specimen's cell subset or site label: FACS-sorted unstimulated CD4+ non-regulatory T cells.

The CDR3 in this case is CAISESQGVNTGELFF. In nucleotides, the sequence is TGTGCCATCAGTGAGTCCCAGGGGGTTAACACCGGGGAGCTGTTTTTT. The chain links TRBV10-3 with TRBJ2-2, and TRBD1 aligns with 7 junction nucleotides. From its cysteine to its phenylalanine, the CDR3 spans 16 amino acids. The read is trimmed to its CDR3 DNA, 48 bases read in frame from base 1. Via the germline V gene, CDR1 is ENHRY and CDR2 SYGVKD. Trimmed from V: 0 bases; trimmed from J: 2 bases; junction bases lacking a gene match: 3.